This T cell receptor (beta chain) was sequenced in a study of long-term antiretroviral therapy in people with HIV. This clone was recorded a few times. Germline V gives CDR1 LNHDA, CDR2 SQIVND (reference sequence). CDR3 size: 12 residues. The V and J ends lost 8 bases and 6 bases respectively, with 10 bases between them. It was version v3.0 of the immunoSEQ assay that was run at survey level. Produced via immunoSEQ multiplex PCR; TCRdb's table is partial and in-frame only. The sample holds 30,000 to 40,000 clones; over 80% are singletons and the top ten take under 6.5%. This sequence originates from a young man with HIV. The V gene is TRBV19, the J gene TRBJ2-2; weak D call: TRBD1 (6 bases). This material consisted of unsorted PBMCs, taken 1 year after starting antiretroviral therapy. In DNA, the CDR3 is TGTGCCAGTTATCAGGGGCCCGGGGAGCTGTTTTTT. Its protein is CASYQGPGELFF.